The rows below give T cell receptor beta chains drawn from one sample of a study of glioma-infiltrating T cells. A single record per CDR3 protein comes from TCRdb applying MiXCR to the multiplex PCR reads. The repertoire holds roughly 350,000 distinct CDR3 sequences, with around 45% as singletons. The sequenced sample was glioma tissue, nonneoplastic brain tissue, or PBMCs (not recorded which). The receptors were gathered from a human donor with low-grade glioma or glioblastoma, undergoing nonglioma brain surgery, or in good health (not recorded which). Both conserved end residues are part of each CDR3. Fields, in order: V gene, J gene, D gene, clone size, CDR3 DNA, CDR3 protein. The D gene is left open where the match is weak. Some rows mark clone size as missing; the rest say once, few, many or name a class of expanded clone.

V gene: TRBV7-2
J gene: TRBJ1-3
D gene: TRBD1
clone size: many
CDR3 DNA: TGTGCCAGCAGTTGGGACAGCTCTGGAAACACCATATATTTT
CDR3 protein: CASSWDSSGNTIYF

V gene: TRBV6-2/TRBV6-3
J gene: TRBJ1-5
D gene: .
clone size: many
CDR3 DNA: TGTGCCAGCGGGGATCAGAGGGGGGGAGCTGGTCAGCCCCAGCATTTT
CDR3 protein: CASGDQRGGAGQPQHF

V gene: TRBV6-1
J gene: TRBJ1-5
D gene: .
clone size: many
CDR3 DNA: TGTGCCAGCAGTGAGACGACCGAGAATCAGCCCCAGCATTTT
CDR3 protein: CASSETTENQPQHF

V gene: TRBV20-1
J gene: TRBJ2-7
D gene: TRBD2
clone size: .
CDR3 DNA: TGCAGTGCCGAACAGGGGACTAGCGGGAGGATTGAGCAGTACTTC
CDR3 protein: CSAEQGTSGRIEQYF

V gene: TRBV4-1
J gene: TRBJ1-6
D gene: .
clone size: .
CDR3 DNA: TGTGCCAGCAGTCCCGACAGGAGCTCCTATAATTCACCCCTCCACTTT
CDR3 protein: CASSPDRSSYNSPLHF

V gene: TRBV6-1
J gene: TRBJ2-7
D gene: TRBD2
clone size: .
CDR3 DNA: TGTGCCAGCAGCCAACTAGCGGGAGGCTATACGAGGCCCTACGAGCAGTACTTC
CDR3 protein: CASSQLAGGYTRPYEQYF

V gene: TRBV6-1
J gene: TRBJ2-7
D gene: TRBD2
clone size: .
CDR3 DNA: TGTGCCAGTAGGACTAGCGGGAGATTTGAGCAGTACTTC
CDR3 protein: CASRTSGRFEQYF

V gene: TRBV18
J gene: TRBJ2-3
D gene: .
clone size: .
CDR3 DNA: TGTGCCAGCTCACCACCCTCCAGGGCTCCAGATACGCAGTATTTT
CDR3 protein: CASSPPSRAPDTQYF

V gene: TRBV20-1
J gene: TRBJ2-3
D gene: TRBD2
clone size: many
CDR3 DNA: TGCAGTGCTGGGGGACTAGCGGGAGCAAGCACAGATACGCAGTATTTT
CDR3 protein: CSAGGLAGASTDTQYF

V gene: TRBV6-2/TRBV6-3
J gene: TRBJ2-3
D gene: TRBD1
clone size: many
CDR3 DNA: TGTGCCAGCAGTCACCCGGGACAGCCCACAGATACGCAGTATTTT
CDR3 protein: CASSHPGQPTDTQYF

V gene: TRBV15
J gene: TRBJ2-3
D gene: .
clone size: .
CDR3 DNA: TGTGCCACCAGCCTCGTTGTTGGCACAGATACGCAGTATTTT
CDR3 protein: CATSLVVGTDTQYF

V gene: TRBV7-8
J gene: TRBJ1-1
D gene: .
clone size: few
CDR3 DNA: TGTGCCAGCAGCTTAGGTTTCAAGACTGAAGCTTTCTTT
CDR3 protein: CASSLGFKTEAFF

V gene: TRBV6-2/TRBV6-3
J gene: TRBJ1-1
D gene: .
clone size: many
CDR3 DNA: TGTGCCAGCAGTCCCCTTGACAGACGCGCTGAAGCTTTCTTT
CDR3 protein: CASSPLDRRAEAFF

V gene: TRBV6-2/TRBV6-3
J gene: TRBJ1-5
D gene: .
clone size: many
CDR3 DNA: TGTGCCAGCAGTTACTCAGGGGTAAATCAGCCCCAGCATTTT
CDR3 protein: CASSYSGVNQPQHF

V gene: TRBV6-4
J gene: TRBJ2-4
D gene: TRBD1
clone size: .
CDR3 DNA: TGTGCCATCACGATACAGGGGGCGGGCAACATTCAGTACTTC
CDR3 protein: CAITIQGAGNIQYF

V gene: TRBV27
J gene: TRBJ2-5
D gene: .
clone size: many
CDR3 DNA: TGTGCCAGCAGTTTACGGGAACAAGAGACCCAGTACTTC
CDR3 protein: CASSLREQETQYF

V gene: TRBV27
J gene: TRBJ2-3
D gene: .
clone size: few
CDR3 DNA: TGTGCCGGGGGGCGGGTGCCTACAGATACGCAGTATTTT
CDR3 protein: CAGGRVPTDTQYF

V gene: TRBV28
J gene: TRBJ2-1
D gene: .
clone size: once
CDR3 DNA: TGTGCCAGCAGAGTTGTCGGGGGTGAGCAGTTCTTC
CDR3 protein: CASRVVGGEQFF

V gene: TRBV7-9
J gene: TRBJ2-5
D gene: .
clone size: few
CDR3 DNA: TGTGCCAGCAGCTTTGGGGGCCTAGGGACCCAGTACTTC
CDR3 protein: CASSFGGLGTQYF

V gene: TRBV2
J gene: TRBJ1-1
D gene: .
clone size: .
CDR3 DNA: TGTGCCAGCAGTGAAAAGACCCGAATGGCTTTCTTT
CDR3 protein: CASSEKTRMAFF

V gene: TRBV2
J gene: TRBJ1-1
D gene: .
clone size: .
CDR3 DNA: TGTGCCAGCAGTGAAGGGGGACGTTCCACTGAAGCTTTCTTT
CDR3 protein: CASSEGGRSTEAFF

V gene: TRBV19
J gene: TRBJ2-3
D gene: .
clone size: few
CDR3 DNA: TGTGCCAGTAGTAGGGACCCAAGAGGAGGCACAGATACGCAGTATTTT
CDR3 protein: CASSRDPRGGTDTQYF

V gene: TRBV28
J gene: TRBJ2-7
D gene: .
clone size: many
CDR3 DNA: TGTGCCAGCAGTCCTCCCGGAGCTGTCGGAAACGAGCAGTACTTC
CDR3 protein: CASSPPGAVGNEQYF

V gene: TRBV20-1
J gene: TRBJ2-3
D gene: .
clone size: .
CDR3 DNA: TGCAGTGCTTCCTTGTCCACAGATACGCAGTATTTT
CDR3 protein: CSASLSTDTQYF

V gene: TRBV5-1
J gene: TRBJ2-1
D gene: TRBD2
clone size: few
CDR3 DNA: TGCGCCAGCAGCGAACAGGGACTAGCGGGAGTCGGTGAGCAGTTCTTC
CDR3 protein: CASSEQGLAGVGEQFF

V gene: TRBV7-6
J gene: TRBJ2-1
D gene: TRBD2
clone size: .
CDR3 DNA: TGTGCCAGCAGCCAACTAGCGGGAGGGCCAAGTGAGCAGTTCTTC
CDR3 protein: CASSQLAGGPSEQFF

V gene: TRBV7-2
J gene: TRBJ2-1
D gene: TRBD2
clone size: .
CDR3 DNA: TGTGCCAGCAGCTCCATGGGGTTAGCGGGAAATGAGCAGTTCTTC
CDR3 protein: CASSSMGLAGNEQFF

V gene: TRBV4-1
J gene: TRBJ2-1
D gene: .
clone size: .
CDR3 DNA: TGCGCCACCCGACAGACGTCCTCTGATGAGCACTTCTTC
CDR3 protein: CATRQTSSDEHFF

V gene: TRBV20-1
J gene: TRBJ2-6
D gene: .
clone size: many
CDR3 DNA: TGCAGTGCTAGATCCGGCAATGGGGCCAACGTCCTGACTTTC
CDR3 protein: CSARSGNGANVLTF

V gene: TRBV7-2
J gene: TRBJ2-1
D gene: TRBD2
clone size: .
CDR3 DNA: TGTGCCAGCAGCGAAACTAGCGGGAGGGCCAGCAATGAGCAGTTCTTC
CDR3 protein: CASSETSGRASNEQFF

V gene: TRBV27
J gene: TRBJ2-7
D gene: .
clone size: many
CDR3 DNA: TGTGCCAGCAGTTTGCAGGTTTTGGGCCACGAGCAGTACTTC
CDR3 protein: CASSLQVLGHEQYF

V gene: TRBV24-1
J gene: TRBJ2-1
D gene: .
clone size: .
CDR3 DNA: TGTGCCACCAGTGGTCGGGAGCCTTACAATGAGCAGTTCTTC
CDR3 protein: CATSGREPYNEQFF

V gene: TRBV7-9
J gene: TRBJ2-3
D gene: .
clone size: few
CDR3 DNA: TGTGCCAGCAGCTCCACCCGGATTAGCAAAGATACGCAGTATTTT
CDR3 protein: CASSSTRISKDTQYF